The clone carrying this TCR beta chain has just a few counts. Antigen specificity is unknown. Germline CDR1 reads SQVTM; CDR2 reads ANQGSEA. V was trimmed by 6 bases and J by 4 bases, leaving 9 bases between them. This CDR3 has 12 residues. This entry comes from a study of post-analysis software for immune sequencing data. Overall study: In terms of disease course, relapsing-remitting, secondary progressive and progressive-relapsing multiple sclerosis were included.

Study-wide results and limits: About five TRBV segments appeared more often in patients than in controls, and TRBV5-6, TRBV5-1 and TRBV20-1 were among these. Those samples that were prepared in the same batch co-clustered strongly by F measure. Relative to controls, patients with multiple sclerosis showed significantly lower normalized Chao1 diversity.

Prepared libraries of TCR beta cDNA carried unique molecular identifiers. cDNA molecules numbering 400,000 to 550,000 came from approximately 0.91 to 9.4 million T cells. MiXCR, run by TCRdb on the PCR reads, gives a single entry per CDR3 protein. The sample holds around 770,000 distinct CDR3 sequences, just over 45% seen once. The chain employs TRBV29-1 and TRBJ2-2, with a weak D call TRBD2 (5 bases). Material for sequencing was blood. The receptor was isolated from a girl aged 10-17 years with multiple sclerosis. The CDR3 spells CSVRAITGELFF. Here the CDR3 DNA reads TGCAGCGTGAGGGCGATCACCGGGGAGCTGTTTTTT.